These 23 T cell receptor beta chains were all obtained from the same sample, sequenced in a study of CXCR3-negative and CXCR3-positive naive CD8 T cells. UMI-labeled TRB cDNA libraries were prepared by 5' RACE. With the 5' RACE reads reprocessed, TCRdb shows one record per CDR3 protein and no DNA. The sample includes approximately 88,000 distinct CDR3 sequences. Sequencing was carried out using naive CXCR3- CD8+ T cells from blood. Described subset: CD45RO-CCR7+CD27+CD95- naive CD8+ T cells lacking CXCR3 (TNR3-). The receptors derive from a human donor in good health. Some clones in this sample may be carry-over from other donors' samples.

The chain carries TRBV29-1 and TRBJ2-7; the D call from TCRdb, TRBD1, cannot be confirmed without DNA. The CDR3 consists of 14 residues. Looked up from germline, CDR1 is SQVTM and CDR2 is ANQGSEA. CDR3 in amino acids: CSVPDGTGDYEQYF.

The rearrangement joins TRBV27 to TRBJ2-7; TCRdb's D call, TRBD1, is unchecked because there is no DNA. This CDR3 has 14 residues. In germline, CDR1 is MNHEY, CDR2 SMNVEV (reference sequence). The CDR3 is CASSFWGSRYEQYF.

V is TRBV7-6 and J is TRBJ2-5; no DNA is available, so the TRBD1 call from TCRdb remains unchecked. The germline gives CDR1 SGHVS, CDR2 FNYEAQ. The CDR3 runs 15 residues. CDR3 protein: CASSVSGVGYETQYF. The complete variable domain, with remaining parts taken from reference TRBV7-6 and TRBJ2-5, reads GAGVSQSPRYKVTKRGQDVALRCDPISGHVSLYWYRQALGQGPEFLTYFNYEAQQDKSGLPNDRFSAERPEGSISTLTIQRTEQRDSAMYRCASSVSGVGYETQYFGPGTRLLVL.

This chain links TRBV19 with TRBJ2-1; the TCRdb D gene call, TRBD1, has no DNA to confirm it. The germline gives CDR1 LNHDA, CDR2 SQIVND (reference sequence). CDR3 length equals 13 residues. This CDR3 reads CASSPTYTGEQFF.

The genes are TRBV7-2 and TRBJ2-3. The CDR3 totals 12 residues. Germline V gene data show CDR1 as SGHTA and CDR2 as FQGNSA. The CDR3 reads CASSQVADTQYF.

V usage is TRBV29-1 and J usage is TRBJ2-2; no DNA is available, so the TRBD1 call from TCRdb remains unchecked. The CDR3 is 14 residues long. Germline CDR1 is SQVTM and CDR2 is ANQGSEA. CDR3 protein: CSGRGGFDTGELFF.

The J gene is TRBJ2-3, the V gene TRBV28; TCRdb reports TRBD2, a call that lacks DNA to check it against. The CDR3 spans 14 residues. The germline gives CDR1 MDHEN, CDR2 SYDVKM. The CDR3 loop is CASSLGLNGDTQYF.

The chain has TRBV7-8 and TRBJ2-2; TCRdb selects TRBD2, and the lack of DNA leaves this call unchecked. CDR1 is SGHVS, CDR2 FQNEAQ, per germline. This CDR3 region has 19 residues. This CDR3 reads CASSKSGTSVSTNTGELFF.

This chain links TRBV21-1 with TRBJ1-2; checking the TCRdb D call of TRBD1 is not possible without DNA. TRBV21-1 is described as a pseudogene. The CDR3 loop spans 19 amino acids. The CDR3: CASSKGLRRGTPLNYGYTF.

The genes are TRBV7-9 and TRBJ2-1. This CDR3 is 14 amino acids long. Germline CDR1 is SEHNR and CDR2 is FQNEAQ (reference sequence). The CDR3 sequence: CASRTDLSYNEQFF. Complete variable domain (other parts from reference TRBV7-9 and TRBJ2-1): DTGVSQNPRHKITKRGQNVTFRCDPISEHNRLYWYRQTLGQGPEFLTYFQNEAQLEKSRLLSDRFSAERPKGSFSTLEIQRTEQGDSAMYLCASRTDLSYNEQFFGPGTRLTVL.

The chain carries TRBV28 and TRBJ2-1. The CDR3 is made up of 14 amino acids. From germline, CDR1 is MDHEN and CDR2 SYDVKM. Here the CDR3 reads CASTKGSSYNEQFF.

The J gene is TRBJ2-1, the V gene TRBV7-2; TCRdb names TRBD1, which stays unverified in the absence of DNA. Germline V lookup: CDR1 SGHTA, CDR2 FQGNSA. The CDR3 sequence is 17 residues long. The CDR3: CASSLAPLAPTYNEQFF.

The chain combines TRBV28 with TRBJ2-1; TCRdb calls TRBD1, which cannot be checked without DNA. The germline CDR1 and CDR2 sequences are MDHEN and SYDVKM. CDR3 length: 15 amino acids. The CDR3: CASSSRELRGNEQFF.

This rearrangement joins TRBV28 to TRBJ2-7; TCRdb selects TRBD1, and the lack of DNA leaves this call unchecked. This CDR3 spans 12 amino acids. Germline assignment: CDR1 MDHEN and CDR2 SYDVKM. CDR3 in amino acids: CASSFEGYEQYF.

This chain's CDR3 is CSVSGGALSYNEQFF. The chain employs TRBV29-1 and TRBJ2-1; the TCRdb D gene call, TRBD2, has no DNA to confirm it. This CDR3 comprises 15 residues. CDR1 SQVTM and CDR2 ANQGSEA come from the germline V gene.

This CDR3 is CASSQPATDSSYEQYF. The chain couples TRBV4-2 to TRBJ2-7; TCRdb names TRBD1, which stays unverified in the absence of DNA. CDR1 and CDR2 from the germline V gene are LGHNA and YNFKEQ. The length of the CDR3 is 16 residues.

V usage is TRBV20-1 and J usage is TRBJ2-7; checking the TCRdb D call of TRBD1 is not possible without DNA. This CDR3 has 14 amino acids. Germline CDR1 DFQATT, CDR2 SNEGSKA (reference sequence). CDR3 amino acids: CSARDSRQGAEQYF.

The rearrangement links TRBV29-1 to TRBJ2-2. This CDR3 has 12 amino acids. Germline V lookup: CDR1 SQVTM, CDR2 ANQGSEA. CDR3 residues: CSVYEDNGELFF.

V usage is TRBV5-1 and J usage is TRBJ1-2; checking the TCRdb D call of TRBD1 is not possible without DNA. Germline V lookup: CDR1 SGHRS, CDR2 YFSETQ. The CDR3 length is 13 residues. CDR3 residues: CASAQQGDYGYTF. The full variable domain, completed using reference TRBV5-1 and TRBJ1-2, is KAGVTQTPRYLIKTRGQQVTLSCSPISGHRSVSWYQQTPGQGLQFLFEYFSETQRNKGNFPGRFSGRQFSNSRSEMNVSTLELGDSALYLCASAQQGDYGYTFGSGTRLTVV.

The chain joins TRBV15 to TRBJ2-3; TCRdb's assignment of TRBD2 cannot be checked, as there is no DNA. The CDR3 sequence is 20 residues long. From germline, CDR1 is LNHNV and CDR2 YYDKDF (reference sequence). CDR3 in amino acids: CATSRDLSGLAGETTDTQYF.

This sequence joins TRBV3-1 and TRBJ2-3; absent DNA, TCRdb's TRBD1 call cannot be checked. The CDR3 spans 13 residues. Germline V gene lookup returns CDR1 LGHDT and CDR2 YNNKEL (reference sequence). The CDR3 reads CASRGETTDTQYF.

This CDR3 reads CASSQDPGEGTEETQYF. The chain combines TRBV3-1 with TRBJ2-5; checking the TCRdb D call of TRBD2 is not possible without DNA. The CDR3 totals 17 residues. The germline V gene has CDR1 LGHDT and CDR2 YNNKEL (reference sequence).

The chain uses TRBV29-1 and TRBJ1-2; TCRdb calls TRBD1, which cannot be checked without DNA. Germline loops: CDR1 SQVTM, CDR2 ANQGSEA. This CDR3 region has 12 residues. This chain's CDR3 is CSVEGGFYGYTF.